The 29 T cell receptor beta chains reported below all come from one sample, sequenced in a study of cytomegalovirus exposure and HLA in healthy donors. Produced via immunoSEQ multiplex PCR; TCRdb's table is partial and in-frame only. The sample has about 160,000 clones; about 90% are singletons. The source material was PBMCs. The receptor source for this set is a woman under 30 in good health and CMV-seropositive.

This rearrangement joins TRBV9 to TRBJ2-3, with TRBD2 identical over 11 bases. V trimming: 0 bases; J trimming: 3 bases; junction bases outside the gene matches: 6. CDR3 length: 17 residues. CDR1 and CDR2 from the germline V gene are SGDLS and YYNGEE. The CDR3 DNA sequence: TGTGCCAGCAGCGTAGCTAGGGGGACTAGCGGTACAGATACGCAGTATTTT. Protein sequence: CASSVARGTSGTDTQYF. The complete variable domain, with remaining parts taken from reference TRBV9 and TRBJ2-3, reads DSGVTQTPKHLITATGQRVTLRCSPRSGDLSVYWYQQSLDQGLQFLIQYYNGEERAKGNILERFSAQQFPDLHSELNLSSLELGDSALYFCASSVARGTSGTDTQYFGPGTRLTVL.

The chain links TRBV28 to TRBJ2-7, with D perhaps TRBD1 (7 bases). Germline V lookup: CDR1 MDHEN, CDR2 SYDVKM. This CDR3 is 15 amino acids long. V was cut by 4 bases and J by 2 bases, with 15 bases left in between. DNA for the CDR3: TGTGCCAGCAGTTATCAGGGGGGCTCCACCTACGAGCAGTACTTC. This encodes CASSYQGGSTYEQYF.

This clone appeared once. The J gene is TRBJ2-7, the V gene TRBV5-5, with TRBD1 as a possible D gene (5 bases). Looked up from germline, CDR1 is SGHKS and CDR2 is YYEKEE (reference sequence). Trimming left V 0 bases short and J 4 bases short, with 14 bases between. The CDR3 has 15 amino acids. The CDR3 spells CASSLAPQGTYEQYF. CDR3 bases: TGTGCCAGCAGCTTGGCCCCCCAGGGAACTTACGAGCAGTACTTC.

V and J are TRBV4-1 and TRBJ2-6, with D perhaps TRBD1 (5 bases). Trimming took 4 bases from V and 2 from J, leaving 12 bases between them. Germline V gene sequence: CDR1 MGHRA, CDR2 YSYEKL. This CDR3 region has 16 residues. The CDR3 spells CASSLQTGTGANVLTF. The DNA for the CDR3 is TGCGCCAGCAGCCTACAAACAGGAACTGGGGCCAACGTCCTGACTTTC.

The chain combines TRBV29-1 with TRBJ2-1; 11 nucleotides match TRBD2. The V and J ends lost 8 bases and 5 bases, in that order; junction bases with no gene match: 11. This CDR3 has 15 amino acids. Germline V gene data show CDR1 as SQVTM and CDR2 as ANQGSEA. The CDR3 is CSSPGAGLADNEQFF. The CDR3 DNA sequence: TGCAGCTCCCCTGGGGCGGGACTAGCGGACAATGAGCAGTTCTTC.

A single count supports this clone. The chain recombines TRBV5-5 with TRBJ2-7, with TRBD1 identical over 8 bases. The CDR3 is 16 amino acids. Trimming cost V 4 bases and J 2 bases; bases outside gene matches: 11. Germline CDR1 is SGHKS and CDR2 is YYEKEE (reference sequence). The CDR3 coding sequence is TGTGCCAGCAGCCCCCCCCCGACAGGGGACCCCTACGAGCAGTACTTC. This sequence encodes CASSPPPTGDPYEQYF.

The chain recombines TRBV4-1 with TRBJ2-7, with a tentative D call TRBD2 (5 bases). Trimming pared 1 base from V and 7 bases from J, leaving 23 bases between. CDR1 and CDR2 from the germline V gene are MGHRA and YSYEKL. CDR3 length equals 17 residues. Here the CDR3 DNA reads TGCGCCAGCAGCCAAGGGTCGGCGGGCCCCCGGATCAGGGAGCAGTACTTC. It is translated as CASSQGSAGPRIREQYF.

CDR3 amino acids: CASSLSRLNEKLFF. Written as DNA, the CDR3 is TGTGCCAGCAGCTTAAGCCGACTCAATGAAAAACTGTTTTTT. The chain carries TRBV7-2 and TRBJ1-4; no reliable D call. Germline V gene lookup returns CDR1 SGHTA and CDR2 FQGNSA. The CDR3 length is 14 residues. The V and J ends lost 2 bases and 5 bases respectively, with 9 bases between them.

Here the CDR3 reads CASSLGLAGGNEQFF. As DNA, the CDR3 is TGCGCCAGCAGCTTGGGACTAGCGGGAGGGAATGAGCAGTTCTTC. V and J are TRBV5-1 and TRBJ2-1, with 14 bases aligning to TRBD2. Trimming removed 0 bases from V and 7 bases from J; junction bases left unmatched: 0. The germline CDR1 and CDR2 sequences are SGHRS and YFSETQ. This CDR3 has 15 amino acids.

For the CDR3, the DNA is TGTGCCAGCAGTAGGACAGGGCGGACAGATACGCAGTATTTT. This codes for CASSRTGRTDTQYF. The V gene is TRBV6-1, the J gene TRBJ2-3, with 8 positions matching TRBD1. The V and J ends lost 5 bases and 3 bases, in that order; junction bases with no gene match: 4. In germline, CDR1 is MNHNS, CDR2 SASEGT. CDR3 length equals 14 residues.

The chain uses TRBV2 and TRBJ1-3; D is unclear. Trimming took 6 bases from V and 0 from J, leaving 6 bases between them. This CDR3 region has 13 residues. Germline V gene sequence: CDR1 SNHLY, CDR2 FYNNEI. CDR3 bases: TGTGCCAGCAGGGGAGACTCTGGAAACACCATATATTTT. This codes for CASRGDSGNTIYF.

J is TRBJ1-4 and V is TRBV25-1; D unresolved. The CDR3 is 16 residues long. Germline lookup yields CDR1 MGHDK and CDR2 SYGVNS. The V and J ends lost 1 base and 5 bases respectively, with 14 bases between them. CDR3 nucleotides: TGTGCCAGCAGTGAATTGAGGGCTGGATGGAATGAAAAACTGTTTTTT. It yields the protein CASSELRAGWNEKLFF. Combining the CDR3 with reference TRBV25-1 and TRBJ1-4 gives the whole variable domain EADIYQTPRYLVIGTGKKITLECSQTMGHDKMYWYQQDPGMELHLIHYSYGVNSTEKGDLSSESTVSRIRTEHFPLTLESARPSHTSQYLCASSELRAGWNEKLFFGSGTQLSVL.

The rearrangement links TRBV6-5 to TRBJ1-2; tentative D call: TRBD1 (5 bases). This CDR3 is 14 amino acids long. Trimming stripped 0 bases from V and 6 bases from J, with 11 bases between. Germline V lookup: CDR1 MNHEY, CDR2 SVGAGI. In nucleotides, the CDR3 is TGTGCCAGCAGTTACTCCGCGGGGACGGATGGCTACACCTTC. It encodes CASSYSAGTDGYTF.

The chain is built from TRBV7-3 and TRBJ2-1, with D unclear. CDR1 is SGHTA, CDR2 FQGTGA, per germline. The CDR3 totals 14 residues. Trimming cost V 3 bases and J 9 bases, with 15 bases left between them. The CDR3 sequence is CASSFVEDGGEQFF. In nucleotides, the CDR3 is TGTGCCAGCAGCTTCGTCGAGGATGGCGGTGAGCAGTTCTTC.

The CDR3 reads CASSDRNYEQYF. The CDR3 DNA is TGTGCCAGCAGCGACAGGAATTACGAGCAGTACTTC. The V call is TRBV6-1, the J call TRBJ2-7; possible D gene TRBD1, 6 bases. Trimming removed 6 bases from V and 4 bases from J, with 10 bases in between. Germline V gene data show CDR1 as MNHNS and CDR2 as SASEGT. This CDR3 is 12 amino acids long.

This clone has only one observation. V and J are TRBV29-1 and TRBJ2-2; D is possibly TRBD1 (6 bases). CDR3 size: 16 residues. Per the germline V gene, CDR1 is SQVTM and CDR2 is ANQGSEA. V was clipped by 4 bases and J by 2 bases, with 17 bases between them. CDR3 region: CSVGLSGTLNTGELFF. The CDR3, as DNA: TGCAGCGTTGGCCTTTCCGGGACACTTAACACCGGGGAGCTGTTTTTT.

The chain links TRBV27 to TRBJ1-1; 10 nucleotides agree with TRBD1. J lost 10 bases, V lost 6 bases, and 14 bases had no gene match. The CDR3 totals 15 residues. In germline, CDR1 is MNHEY, CDR2 SMNVEV (reference sequence). Here the CDR3 reads CASRLGQGMGTGAFF. DNA of the CDR3: TGTGCCAGCAGGCTGGGACAGGGGATGGGAACGGGAGCTTTCTTT.

This sequence joins TRBV11-3 and TRBJ1-1; D gene unclear. Germline V lookup: CDR1 SGHNT, CDR2 YENEEA. The CDR3 runs 13 residues. Trimming left V 5 bases short and J 2 bases short, with 9 bases between. The CDR3 sequence: CASSTRENTEAFF. The CDR3 bases are TGTGCCAGCAGCACGAGAGAAAACACTGAAGCTTTCTTT.

This clone turned up a few times. The rearrangement links TRBV28 to TRBJ2-7, with TRBD2 matching 8 bases. The germline V gene has CDR1 MDHEN and CDR2 SYDVKM. The ends lost 2 bases at V and 3 bases at J; junction bases unmatched: 3. This CDR3 is built from 14 residues. The CDR3 region is CASSLSLAGYEQYF. The CDR3 DNA is TGTGCCAGCAGTTTAAGTCTAGCGGGCTACGAGCAGTACTTC.

V and J are TRBV6-5 and TRBJ2-1; D uncertain. The CDR3 consists of 14 residues. Trimming took 6 bases from V and 4 from J, leaving 13 bases between them. Germline CDR1 MNHEY, CDR2 SVGAGI. CDR3 amino acids: CASRTLAEYNEQFF. In nucleotides, the CDR3 is TGTGCCAGCAGGACTTTGGCAGAATACAATGAGCAGTTCTTC.

The J gene is TRBJ2-7, the V gene TRBV2, with D maybe TRBD2 (6 bases). With 4 bases removed from V and 5 bases from J, the gap between germline ends came to 9 bases. The CDR3 is 12 residues long. Per germline, CDR1 SNHLY and CDR2 FYNNEI. The DNA of the CDR3 is TGTGCCAGCAGTGCCGGGGGTGACGAGCAGTACTTC. Translation: CASSAGGDEQYF.

This clone was detected only once. The gene calls are TRBV25-1 and TRBJ2-1; D ambiguous. Germline CDR1 and CDR2: MGHDK and SYGVNS. The CDR3 is made up of 12 amino acids. The V and J ends lost 6 bases and 10 bases respectively, with 13 bases between them. CDR3: CASRGGASEQFF. As DNA, the CDR3 is TGTGCCAGCAGAGGCGGTGCCTCGGAGCAGTTCTTC.

The chain combines TRBV7-2 with TRBJ2-2; 9 bases line up with TRBD1. The ends lost 7 bases at V and 3 bases at J; junction bases unmatched: 9. The CDR3 loop spans 16 amino acids. The germline CDR1 and CDR2 sequences are SGHTA and FQGNSA. As DNA, the CDR3 is TGTGCCAGCACTCAATCCGGGACAGGGTACACCGGGGAGCTGTTTTTT. Encoded protein: CASTQSGTGYTGELFF.

V is TRBV4-1 and J is TRBJ2-1, with D possibly TRBD2 on 6 matching bases. Trimming took off 1 base at V and 8 bases at J, with 18 bases between the two ends. The CDR3 length is 16 residues. Per germline, CDR1 MGHRA and CDR2 YSYEKL. CDR3 bases: TGCGCCAGCAGCCAAGGGGGCACCCTACTAGCCGATGAGCAGTTCTTC. It yields the protein CASSQGGTLLADEQFF.

This chain uses TRBV2 with TRBJ2-3; 9 bases fit TRBD1. The CDR3 sequence is 14 residues long. Trimming removed 6 bases from V and 4 bases from J; junction bases left unmatched: 5. Germline CDR1 reads SNHLY; CDR2 reads FYNNEI. CDR3 amino acids: CASRDRGRSDTQYF. In DNA, the CDR3 is TGTGCCAGCAGGGACAGGGGCCGCTCAGATACGCAGTATTTT.

The chain has TRBV4-1 and TRBJ2-7; 10 nucleotides agree with TRBD1. The V segment lost 1 base and the J segment 5 bases; nucleotides outside the gene matches: 11. Looked up from germline, CDR1 is MGHRA and CDR2 is YSYEKL. The CDR3 is 17 amino acids. CDR3 residues: CASSQVRLRDRGNEQYF. In DNA form, the CDR3 reads TGCGCCAGCAGCCAAGTCAGACTCCGGGACAGGGGTAACGAGCAGTACTTC.

The gene calls are TRBV9 and TRBJ2-7, with TRBD2 matching over 7 bases. V was clipped by 4 bases and J by 5 bases; unmatched bases: 12. The CDR3 has 15 residues. Germline-derived CDR1 and CDR2 are SGDLS and YYNGEE. Here the CDR3 reads CASSPRRGSVHEQYF. For the CDR3, the DNA is TGTGCCAGCAGCCCCCGTCGCGGGAGTGTCCACGAGCAGTACTTC.

Here the CDR3 reads CASSSGLDYEQYF. The DNA of the CDR3 is TGTGCCAGCAGCTCCGGACTAGACTACGAGCAGTACTTC. V gene TRBV7-6 combines with J gene TRBJ2-7, with TRBD2 identical over 7 bases. The V segment lost 4 bases and the J segment 3 bases; nucleotides outside the gene matches: 3. The CDR3 is 13 amino acids. CDR1 SGHVS and CDR2 FNYEAQ come from the germline V gene.

Regarding this clone: At one boundary the junction diverges from the germline segment, which might be a read error. The DNA for the CDR3 is TGCGCCAGCAGTACAGGTGGTGGTTACGAGCAGCACTTC. Translating it yields CASSTGGGYEQHF. This sequence joins TRBV10-2 and TRBJ2-7; perhaps TRBD1 as D (5 bases). Germline V CDR1 and CDR2: WSHSY, SAAADI. CDR3 size: 13 residues.